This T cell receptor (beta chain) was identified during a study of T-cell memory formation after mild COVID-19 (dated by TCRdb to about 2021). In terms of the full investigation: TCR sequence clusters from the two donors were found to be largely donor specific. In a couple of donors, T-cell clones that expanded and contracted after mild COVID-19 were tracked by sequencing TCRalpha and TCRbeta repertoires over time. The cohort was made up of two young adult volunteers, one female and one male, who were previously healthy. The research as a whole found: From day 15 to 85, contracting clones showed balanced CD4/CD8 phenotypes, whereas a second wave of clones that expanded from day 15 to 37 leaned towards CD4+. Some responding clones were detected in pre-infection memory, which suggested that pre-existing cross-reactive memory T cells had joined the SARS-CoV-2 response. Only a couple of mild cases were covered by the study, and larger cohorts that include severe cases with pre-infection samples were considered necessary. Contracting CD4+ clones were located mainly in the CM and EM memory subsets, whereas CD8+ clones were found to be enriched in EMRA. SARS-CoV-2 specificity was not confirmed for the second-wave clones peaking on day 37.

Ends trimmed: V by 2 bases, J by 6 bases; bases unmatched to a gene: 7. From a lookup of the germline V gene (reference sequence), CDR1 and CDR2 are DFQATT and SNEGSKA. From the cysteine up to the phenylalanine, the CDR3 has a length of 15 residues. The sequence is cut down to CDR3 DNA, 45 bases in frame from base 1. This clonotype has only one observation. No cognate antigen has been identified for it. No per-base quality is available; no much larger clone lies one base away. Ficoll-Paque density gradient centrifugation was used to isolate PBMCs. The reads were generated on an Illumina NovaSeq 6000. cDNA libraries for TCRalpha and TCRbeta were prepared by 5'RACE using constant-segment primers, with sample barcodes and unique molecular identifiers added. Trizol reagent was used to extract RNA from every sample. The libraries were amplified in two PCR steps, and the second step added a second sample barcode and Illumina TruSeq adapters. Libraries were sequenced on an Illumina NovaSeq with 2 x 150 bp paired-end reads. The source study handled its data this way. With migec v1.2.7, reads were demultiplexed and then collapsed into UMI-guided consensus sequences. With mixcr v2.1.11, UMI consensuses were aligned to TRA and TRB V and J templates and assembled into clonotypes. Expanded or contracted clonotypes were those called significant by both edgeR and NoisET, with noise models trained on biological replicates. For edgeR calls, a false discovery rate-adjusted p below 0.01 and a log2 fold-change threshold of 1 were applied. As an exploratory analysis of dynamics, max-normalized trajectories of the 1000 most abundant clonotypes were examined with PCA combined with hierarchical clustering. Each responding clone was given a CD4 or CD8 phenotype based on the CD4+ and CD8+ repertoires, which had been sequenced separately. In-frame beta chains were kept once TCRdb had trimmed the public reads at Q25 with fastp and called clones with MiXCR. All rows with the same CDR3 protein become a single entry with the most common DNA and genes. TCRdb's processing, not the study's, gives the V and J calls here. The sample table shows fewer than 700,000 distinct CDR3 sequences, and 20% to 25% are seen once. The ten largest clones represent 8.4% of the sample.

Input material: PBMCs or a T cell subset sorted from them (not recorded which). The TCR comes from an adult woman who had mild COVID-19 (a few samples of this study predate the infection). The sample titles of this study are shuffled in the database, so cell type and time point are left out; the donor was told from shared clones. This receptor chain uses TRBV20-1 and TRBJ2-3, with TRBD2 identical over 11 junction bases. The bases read TGCAGTGCTAGAAAACTAGCGGGAGTCTGGGATACGCAGTATTTT. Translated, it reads CSARKLAGVWDTQYF.